This T cell receptor (beta chain) comes out of a study of T cell responses to AZD1222 COVID-19 vaccine (dated by TCRdb to 2020 to 2023). Regarding the research as a whole: Because spike-specific TCR depth and breadth did not differ between the two schedules, AZD1222 recipients who got a second dose at roughly 4 weeks were pooled with those who got a second dose at roughly 12 weeks. TCR sequencing covered over 230 trial participants: about 210 given two doses of AZD1222 and approximately 26 given two doses of MenACWY control vaccine. Trial participants were enrolled into age subgroups of 18-55, 56-69 and 70-plus years, which contained around 140, 26 and 57 TCR-sequenced participants, respectively. What the authors observed across the whole study: Conclusions about previously exposed vaccinees are limited, since just 6 or 7 AZD1222 recipients were seropositive for SARS-CoV-2 at baseline. In the small 56-69-year group, the increase in depth fell short of significance, most likely because of low power. Because no day 14 peak-response samples were available, repertoires were characterized only after the peak T cell response. Nearly half of unique spike-specific TCRs reportedly recognized epitopes outside regions mutated in the B.1.351 and B.1.1.7 variants. Most participants were white British and females outnumbered males, and the authors suggested that clonal diversity may have been underestimated. CD4 TCRs associated with the vaccine covered the entire spike protein, and the dominant responses were in regions 160-218 and 743-854. After two AZD1222 doses, spike-specific TCR breadth and depth were significantly higher than at day 0 and than in MenACWY recipients.

At the junction V is shortened by 5 bases and J by 1 base, with 14 bases in between. The CDR3, from cysteine to phenylalanine, totals 15 residues. CDR3 DNA is the only sequence kept; it has 45 bases, read in frame from the first base. The germline V gene supplies CDR1 SNHLY and CDR2 FYNNEI. As to this clone: The antigen it binds to is not known. No qualities accompany the bases; no much larger clone lies one base away.

The CDR3 regions of human TCRbeta chains were subjected to immunosequencing. On the study's bioinformatics: Repertoire TCRs were checked for matches against a reference library of SARS-CoV-2-specific TCRs that had been generated using the MIRA antigen-specificity platform. Breadth was defined as the fraction of unique TCRs that were SARS-CoV-2-associated, and depth was defined as the fraction of total T cells that were SARS-CoV-2-associated. Each spike-specific TCR was assigned to its reactive spike region and to a CD4 or CD8 class using the MIRA data. Log10-transformed breadth and depth values were compared by one-way ANOVA with Sidak's multiple comparisons tests. The source is immuneACCESS, and TCRdb retained only in-frame sequences with V and J called. Part of the clones is not carried over; for the studies checked, unresolved V genes explain less than half of this, and the remainder is unexplained. That table gives V, J and clone size, and the DNA gave D and trimming. Across this sample there are 110,000 or so clones, with roughly 90% seen only once. Together, the top ten hold 2.5% of the sample.

The sample's time point label, decoded: baseline before first vaccination. Vaccinee samples came from UK trials COV001 and COV002, including a single-blind randomized controlled phase 2/3 trial of AZD1222 (ChAdOx1 nCoV-19) in healthy adults. Trial participant PBMC samples were collected at day 0 and day 28 after the second dose for TCRbeta chain sequencing. The material sequenced was peripheral blood, taken on day 0 of AZD1222 vaccination. The chain joins TRBV2 to TRBJ1-1, with no confidently assigned D gene. The receptor was derived from an adult in good health. The sequence in DNA is TGTGCCAGCAGTCATGGCTTGCAGACGAACACTGAAGCTTTCTTT. Its protein reads: CASSHGLQTNTEAFF.